This TCR beta chain was sequenced in a study of CD8+ T cells in alopecia areata. Study-wide background: Treated patients took oral tofacitinib at 5 to 10 mg twice daily.

cDNA reverse transcribed from extracted RNA served as the sequencing template. The protocol was immunoSEQ multiplex PCR, while the TCRdb copy is restricted to in-frame clones and leaves out a portion. The data contain 150,000 to 160,000 clones, 40% to 65% of them seen just once; the ten biggest clones take up approximately 19%. The CDR3 runs 11 residues. The germline CDR1 and CDR2 sequences are ENHRY and SYGVKD. V was shortened by 10 bases and J by 0 bases, with 6 bases between the two germline ends. Study observations and caveats: TCRs were shared less clearly across patients than in mice, possibly for HLA-related reasons.

Only a few counts were recorded for this clone. Its antigen remains unknown. Samples from alopecia areata patients were lesional scalp punch biopsies and peripheral blood. The source is a human donor with alopecia areata. Sequences were derived from CD8+ T cells sorted from blood, sampled at week 0. The V and J genes are TRBV10-3 and TRBJ1-1, with D unresolved. In DNA form, the CDR3 reads TGTGCCACGGTGGTGAACACTGAAGCTTTCTTT. It yields the protein CATVVNTEAFF.